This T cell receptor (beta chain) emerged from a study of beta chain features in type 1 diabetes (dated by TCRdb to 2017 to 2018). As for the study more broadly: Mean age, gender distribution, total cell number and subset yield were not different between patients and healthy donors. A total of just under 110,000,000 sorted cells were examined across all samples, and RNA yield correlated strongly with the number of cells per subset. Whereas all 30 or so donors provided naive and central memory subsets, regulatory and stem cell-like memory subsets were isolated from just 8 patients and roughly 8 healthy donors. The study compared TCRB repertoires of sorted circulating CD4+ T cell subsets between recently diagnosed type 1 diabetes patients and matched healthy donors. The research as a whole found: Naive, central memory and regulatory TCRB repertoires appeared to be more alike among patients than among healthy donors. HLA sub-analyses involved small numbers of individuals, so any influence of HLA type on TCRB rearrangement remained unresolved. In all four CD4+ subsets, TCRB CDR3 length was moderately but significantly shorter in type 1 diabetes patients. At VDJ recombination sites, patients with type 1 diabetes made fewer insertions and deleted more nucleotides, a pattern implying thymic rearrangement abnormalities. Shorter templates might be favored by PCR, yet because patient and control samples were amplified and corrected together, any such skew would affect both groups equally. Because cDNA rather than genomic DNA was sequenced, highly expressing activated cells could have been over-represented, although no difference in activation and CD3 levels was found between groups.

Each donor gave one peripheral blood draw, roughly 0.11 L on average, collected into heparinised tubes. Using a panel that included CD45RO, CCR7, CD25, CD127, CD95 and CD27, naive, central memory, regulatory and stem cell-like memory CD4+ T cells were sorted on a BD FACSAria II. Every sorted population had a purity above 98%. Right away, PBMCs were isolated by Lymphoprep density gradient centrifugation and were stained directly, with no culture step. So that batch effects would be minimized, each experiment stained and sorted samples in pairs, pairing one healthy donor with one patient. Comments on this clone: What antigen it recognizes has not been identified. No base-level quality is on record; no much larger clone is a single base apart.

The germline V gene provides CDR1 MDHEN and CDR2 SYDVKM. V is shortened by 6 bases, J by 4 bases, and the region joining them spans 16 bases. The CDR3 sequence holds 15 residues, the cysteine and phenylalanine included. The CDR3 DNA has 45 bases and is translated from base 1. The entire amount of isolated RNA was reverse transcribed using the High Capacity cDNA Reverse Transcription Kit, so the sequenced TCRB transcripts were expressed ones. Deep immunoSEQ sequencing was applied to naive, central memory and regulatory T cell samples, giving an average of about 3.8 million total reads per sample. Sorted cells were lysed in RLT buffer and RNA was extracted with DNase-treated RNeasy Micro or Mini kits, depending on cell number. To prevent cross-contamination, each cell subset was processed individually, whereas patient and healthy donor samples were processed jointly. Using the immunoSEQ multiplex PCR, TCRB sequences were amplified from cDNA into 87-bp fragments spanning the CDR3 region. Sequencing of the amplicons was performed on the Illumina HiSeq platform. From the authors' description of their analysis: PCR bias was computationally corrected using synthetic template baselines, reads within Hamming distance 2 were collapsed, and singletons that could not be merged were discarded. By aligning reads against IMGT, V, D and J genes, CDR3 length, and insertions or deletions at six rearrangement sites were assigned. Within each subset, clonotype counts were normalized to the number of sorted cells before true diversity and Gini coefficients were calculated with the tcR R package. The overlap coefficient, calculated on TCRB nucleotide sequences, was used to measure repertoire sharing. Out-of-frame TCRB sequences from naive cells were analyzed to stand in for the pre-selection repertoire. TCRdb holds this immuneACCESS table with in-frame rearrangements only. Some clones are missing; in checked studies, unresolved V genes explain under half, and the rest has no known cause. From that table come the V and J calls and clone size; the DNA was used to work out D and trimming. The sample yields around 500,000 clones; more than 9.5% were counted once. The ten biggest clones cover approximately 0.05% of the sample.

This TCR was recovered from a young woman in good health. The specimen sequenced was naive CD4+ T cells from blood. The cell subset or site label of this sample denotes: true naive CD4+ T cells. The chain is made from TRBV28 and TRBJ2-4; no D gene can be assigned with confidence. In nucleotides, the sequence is TGTGCCAGCAGACCCCTCTCGGTGGGTAAAAACATTCAGTACTTC. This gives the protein CASRPLSVGKNIQYF.